The 9 T cell receptor beta chains listed next were all sequenced from one sample in a study of blood T cells in healthy people across ages. Then a second PCR, running roughly 7 to 11 cycles, was carried out with a sample-barcoded 5' primer and a J-beta primer mix. One entry per CDR3 protein, called by TCRdb with MiXCR from the 5' RACE reads. The sample has 1.8 million or so distinct CDR3 sequences; approximately 40% are singletons. Source material: blood. All receptors come from a human donor in good health.

This clonotype was recorded once. CDR3: CAISESPGANYGYTF. Here the CDR3 DNA reads TGTGCCATCAGTGAGTCGCCAGGGGCGAACTATGGCTACACCTTC. The chain has TRBV10-3 and TRBJ1-2, with D maybe TRBD1 (6 bases). The V gene's germline CDR1 is ENHRY and CDR2 SYGVKD. The length of the CDR3 is 15 residues. Trimming took 0 bases from V and 2 from J, leaving 10 bases between them.

This clonotype was seen a few times. The chain combines TRBV7-9 with TRBJ2-7, with D possibly being TRBD1 (7 bases). Looked up from germline, CDR1 is SEHNR and CDR2 is FQNEAQ (reference sequence). Trimming left V 8 bases short and J 2 bases short, with 13 bases between. The CDR3 is made up of 13 amino acids. As DNA, the CDR3 is TGTGCCAGCCAGCAGGGGGGACCCTACGAGCAGTACTTC. The encoded protein is CASQQGGPYEQYF.

This clonotype showed up many times. The gene calls are TRBV4-3 and TRBJ2-7; D gene unclear. V was clipped by 0 bases and J by 5 bases, with 8 bases between them. This CDR3 comprises 13 residues. Germline lookup yields CDR1 LGHNA and CDR2 YSLEER. The CDR3 spells CASSQDWGNEQYF. CDR3 coding DNA: TGCGCCAGCAGCCAAGATTGGGGAAACGAGCAGTACTTC.

V is TRBV11-2 and J is TRBJ1-1; no definite D call. The CDR3 totals 12 residues. The V gene's germline CDR1 is SGHAT and CDR2 FQNNGV. V lost 0 bases to trimming and J lost 6 bases, with 5 bases between them. The CDR3 nucleotides are TGTGCCAGCAGCTTAGATCTTCCTGAAGCTTTCTTT. Its translation is CASSLDLPEAFF.

This clonotype was seen a handful of times. The chain joins TRBV9 to TRBJ2-5; possibly TRBD1 for D (6 bases). V lost 6 bases and J 13 bases, leaving 22 bases between the germline ends. This CDR3 spans 13 amino acids. The germline V gene has CDR1 SGDLS and CDR2 YYNGEE. The CDR3: CASTGPFATGLYF. CDR3 DNA sequence: TGTGCCAGCACGGGACCTTTCGCGACAGGACTGTACTTC.

V and J are TRBV4-3 and TRBJ1-4; no definite D call. Per the germline V gene, CDR1 is LGHNA and CDR2 is YSLEER. The CDR3 spans 15 residues. V dropped 4 bases and J dropped 5 bases, with 14 bases sitting between them. The CDR3 nucleotides are TGCGCCAGCAGCCGAGATCTAGGACGGAATGAAAAACTGTTTTTT. Protein: CASSRDLGRNEKLFF.

The chain links TRBV4-2 to TRBJ2-5; 8 bases map to TRBD2. J was trimmed by 0 bases and V by 3 bases; bases with no gene match: 3. The CDR3 is 15 amino acids. In germline, CDR1 is LGHNA, CDR2 YNFKEQ. In nucleotides, the CDR3 is TGTGCCAGCAGCCAGTCACTAGCGGACCAAGAGACCCAGTACTTC. This encodes CASSQSLADQETQYF.

The sample holds a few counts of this clonotype. This rearrangement joins TRBV4-3 to TRBJ2-3; 9 bases are a match to TRBD1. Germline values: CDR1 LGHNA, CDR2 YSLEER. Trimming removed 4 bases from V and 3 bases from J; junction bases left unmatched: 5. CDR3 size: 15 residues. DNA of the CDR3: TGCGCCAGCAGCCCGGGACAGGGTGAAACAGATACGCAGTATTTT. This gives the protein CASSPGQGETDTQYF.

Only a few counts were recorded for this clonotype. This chain connects TRBV5-6 to TRBJ1-2, with D perhaps matching TRBD1 (5 bases). V lost 4 bases to trimming and J lost 7 bases, with 17 bases between them. This CDR3 region has 14 residues. CDR1 and CDR2 (germline): SGHDT, YYEEEE. CDR3 sequence (DNA): TGTGCCAGCAGCCCCGGGACGCCGGTCGGTGGCTACACCTTC. It translates to CASSPGTPVGGYTF.